These T cell receptor beta chains were read from a single sample in a study of early T cells in non-severe SARS-CoV-2 infection. One entry per CDR3 protein, called by TCRdb with MiXCR from the 5' RACE reads. The sample shows around 40,000 distinct CDR3 sequences, roughly 11% of them seen only once. Sequencing used whole blood. Receptors originate from an adult who was a healthcare worker with PCR-confirmed SARS-CoV-2 infection or an uninfected control (not recorded which). CDR3s include the opening cysteine and the closing phenylalanine or tryptophan. The D gene is left open where the match is weak.

j_call v_call d_call cdr3_aa
TRBJ2-1 TRBV28 - CASSGQNNEQFF
TRBJ1-5 TRBV6-2/TRBV6-3 - CASSTDRPNQPQHF
TRBJ2-3 TRBV5-1 - CASSFGVIPTDTQYF
TRBJ2-1 TRBV7-9 - CASSGPGGLSYNEQFF
TRBJ1-2 TRBV30 TRBD1 CAWSVTWDSRNGYTF
TRBJ2-1 TRBV19 - CASSITGVSYNEQFF
TRBJ2-1 TRBV28 TRBD1 CASGQGEGWRFF
TRBJ1-4 TRBV12-3/TRBV12-4 - CASSFRRDGNEKLFF
TRBJ1-5 TRBV7-2 TRBD1 CASRGQNNQPQHF
TRBJ1-3 TRBV9 TRBD1 CASTAGQGPPGNTIYF
TRBJ1-5 TRBV3-1 - CASSQGGVYSNQPQHF
TRBJ2-5 TRBV5-4 - CASSLAGGVGETQYF
TRBJ2-1 TRBV6-2/TRBV6-3 - CASRITGLSNEQFF
TRBJ2-2 TRBV6-6 TRBD1 CASSARDRARRGGTGELFF
TRBJ1-4 TRBV6-6 TRBD1 CASSTRDRGDEKLFF
TRBJ1-1 TRBV28 TRBD1 CASRVGTVNTEAFF
TRBJ2-4 TRBV27 - CASRDIKNIQYF
TRBJ1-2 TRBV3-1 - CASSHEVYGYTF
TRBJ2-3 TRBV28 - CASSLWGGTDTQYF
TRBJ2-3 TRBV19 TRBD2 CASTPFIAGGPSGDTQYF
TRBJ1-1 TRBV2 - CASSVSVSGAFF
TRBJ1-2 TRBV6-1 - CASSEFGGAYGYTF
TRBJ1-1 TRBV20-1 - CSASVWVSALYTEAFF
TRBJ2-2 TRBV7-2 TRBD2 CASSPPGLAGGSGELFF
TRBJ2-1 TRBV12-3/TRBV12-4 TRBD2 CASSWTSGTPHEQFF
TRBJ2-3 TRBV30 - CAWTPGSDTQYF
TRBJ1-1 TRBV6-2/TRBV6-3 - CASSEPGRVATEAFF
TRBJ2-6 TRBV9 - CASSVRHSSGANVLTF
TRBJ1-4 TRBV7-9 - CASSPSSRDRRVEKLFF
TRBJ2-5 TRBV7-2 - CASSSWRAQETQYF
TRBJ2-5 TRBV5-4 - CASSGGAGGRQETQYF
TRBJ2-7 TRBV29-1 - CSGGGDGYEQYF
TRBJ2-5 TRBV14 - CASSRDLQETQYF
TRBJ2-2 TRBV20-1 TRBD1 CSARKRGQGAGELFF
TRBJ1-1 TRBV20-1 - CSAISEGAFF
TRBJ1-6 TRBV3-1 - CASSQVGGSNSPLHF
TRBJ2-5 TRBV7-6 TRBD2 CASSSTSGSPGETQYF
TRBJ1-1 TRBV30 TRBD1 CAWSVGTGDTEAFF
TRBJ2-1 TRBV6-1 - CASSVRSLSSYNEQFF
TRBJ2-1 TRBV6-5 - CASSSKYRTGEQFF
TRBJ2-7 TRBV6-5 TRBD2 CASSLGLATSYEQYF
TRBJ1-2 TRBV28 - CASSPLGANGYTF
TRBJ2-7 TRBV27 - CASSKAGASSRSYEQYF
TRBJ2-1 TRBV28 - CASSRHQEQFF
TRBJ1-2 TRBV6-6 - CASKGVVEANYGYTF
TRBJ1-2 TRBV29-1 - CSGVRGDYGYTF
TRBJ2-2 TRBV11-2 TRBD2 CASSQGLAGIAGELFF
TRBJ2-7 TRBV20-1 TRBD2 CSARDRGSSYEQYF
TRBJ2-2 TRBV28 TRBD1 CASSLSGTGGFTGELFF
TRBJ2-7 TRBV28 - CASSPVTLLYEQYF